This TCR beta chain appears in the sequencing data of a study of blood T cells in healthy people across ages (dated by TCRdb to the mid-2010s). About the full investigation: In model experiments, template switching captured roughly one uniquely barcoded TCR beta cDNA molecule for every two T cells. Using deep sequencing normalized with unique cDNA molecular identifiers, the study measured how TCR beta repertoire diversity changes with age. Donors were grouped into four age groups: young (average approximately 15 years), middle-aged (around 39), aged (around 62) and long-lived (approximately 82). Donors of different ages were randomly distributed across sequencing lanes to avoid experimental bias. Two additional independent replicas of 1 million unique cDNA reads from the same blood draw were analyzed for two donors (one aged 18 to 29 and one aged 80 or older). Broader findings and caveats from the paper: Compared with the aged group, the long-lived group had more naive CD4+ T cells, fewer expanded clones and increased TCR diversity, a pattern suggesting age selection. Observed TCR beta diversity per million T cells fell roughly linearly with age, and a significant reduction was already apparent by age roughly 40. Estimates of total diversity based on one million sequenced T cells were regarded as lower bounds and as underestimates. There was a strong correlation between observed TCR beta diversity and the percentage of naive T cells measured by flow cytometry. Because donor CMV infection status was unknown, age-related changes in expanded clonotypes were potentially confounded. Since profiling was done on bulk unsorted PBMCs, naive and antigen-experienced compartments could not be conclusively compared.

Notes on this clonotype: Its antigen remains unidentified. No much larger clone is present one base from it, and per-base qualities are unavailable.

The library came from 5' RACE. TCRdb lists the instrument as Illumina HiSeq 2500. The second PCR ran for about 6 to 12 cycles and used a J-beta primer mix along with a sample-barcoded 5' primer. A template-switch 5' adaptor carrying 12 random nucleotides introduced a unique molecular identifier onto each TCR beta cDNA molecule. Each sample yielded at least 2.5 million CDR3-containing paired-end reads. First-strand cDNA was synthesized from all RNA with the Mint cDNA synthesis kit, primed by a TRBC-specific oligonucleotide. All cDNA was treated with uracil-DNA glycosylase and then went through a first 18-cycle PCR with the universal primers M1SS and BC2_uni_R. In the authors' own workflow: For normalization, 1 million high-quality reads, each with a distinct molecular identifier, were randomly selected from each sample. Instead of being binned into consensus sequences, reads with shared molecular identifiers were discarded. MiTCR, run with a Q25 quality threshold and the strictest error-elimination algorithm, handled CDR3 identification, clonotype clustering and error correction. A nonparametric unseen species model with Euler transformation was used to estimate lower-bound total TCR beta diversity. Using fastp trimming at Q25 and MiXCR clonotype assembly, TCRdb reanalyzed the public sequencing data and kept in-frame beta chains. Every entry covers one CDR3 protein and lists the most common genes and DNA from its rows. TCRdb's processing, not the authors', yielded these V and J calls. Across this sample there are 1 million to 1.2 million distinct CDR3 sequences, with under 40% seen only once. The ten largest clones take up over 10% of the sample.

The 39 donors, aged about 6 to 95 years, were systemically healthy Caucasian individuals from Russia. Each donor gave ten milliliters of peripheral blood, collected into EDTA-treated Vacutainer tubes. Ficoll-Paque density-gradient centrifugation was used to isolate PBMCs, with at least 7 million obtained per sample. Trizol reagent was used to extract total RNA from the PBMCs, yielding at least 5.5 micrograms per sample. For every donor, an aliquot of PBMCs went through flow cytometry to measure the percentages of naive CD45RAhigh/CD27high T cells. As encoded in the germline V gene, CDR1 is MDHEN while CDR2 is SYDVKM. From cysteine to phenylalanine, the CDR3 is 15 amino acids long. Only the CDR3 portion is preserved as DNA: 45 bases, with reading frame beginning at the first base. V is cut by 3 bases and J by 2 bases, and the space between the germline ends is 14 bases.

Sequenced material: blood. The clonotype comes from a young man in good health. Recombination linked TRBV28 to TRBJ2-7; the D gene cannot be resolved beyond TRBD1 or TRBD2, each matching 5 bases. The bases are TGTGCCAGCAGTTTGGGTGGGGGAATAACCTACGAGCAGTACTTC. This encodes CASSLGGGITYEQYF.